This passage covers 6 T cell receptor beta chains from one sample sequenced in a study of blood T cell repertoires in COVID-19. Clones were sequenced by immunoSEQ multiplex PCR, and TCRdb holds only the in-frame ones, with some missing. The repertoire holds roughly 190,000 clones, with around nine tenths as singletons. Sequencing used peripheral blood. The receptor source for this set is a woman aged 40 to 49 who had recovered from COVID-19.

V is TRBV5-1 and J is TRBJ1-2, with D maybe TRBD1 (6 bases). Germline CDR1 and CDR2: SGHRS and YFSETQ. Deletions cut 0 bases from V and 4 bases from J, with 13 bases between. The length of the CDR3 is 15 residues. This CDR3 reads CASSLVTGTGYGYTF. CDR3 nucleotides: TGCGCCAGCAGCTTGGTAACAGGGACCGGCTATGGCTACACCTTC.

This clone has a handful of counts. Here the CDR3 reads CATSRGGSGRGNEQFF. CDR3 sequence (DNA): TGTGCCACCAGCAGAGGGGGGAGCGGGAGGGGGAATGAGCAGTTCTTC. The chain has TRBV15 and TRBJ2-1, with 10 bases matching TRBD2. The length of the CDR3 is 16 residues. V lost 1 base and J lost 7; bases outside the gene matches: 7. Germline V gene lookup returns CDR1 LNHNV and CDR2 YYDKDF (reference sequence).

The chain couples TRBV6-6 to TRBJ1-2; 7 bases are a match to TRBD1. J was trimmed by 7 bases and V by 4 bases; bases with no gene match: 6. The CDR3 is 13 amino acids. Germline V CDR1 and CDR2: MNHNY, SVGAGI (reference sequence). DNA for the CDR3: TGTGCCAGCAGTTCGACAGGGTATGTTGGCTACACCTTC. This encodes CASSSTGYVGYTF.

The CDR3 here is CATSDTTFNYGYTF. The CDR3 DNA follows: TGTGCCACCAGTGACACGACATTTAACTATGGCTACACCTTC. The rearrangement links TRBV24-1 to TRBJ1-2; no clear D gene. Germline assignment: CDR1 KGHDR and CDR2 SFDVKD. The CDR3 contains 14 residues. Trimming left V 4 bases short and J 1 base short, with 9 bases between.

This chain uses TRBV9 with TRBJ2-2, with 9 bases matching TRBD2. This CDR3 has 15 residues. Germline values: CDR1 SGDLS, CDR2 YYNGEE. Losses at the gene ends were 3 bases for V and 3 bases for J; bases not matched to a gene: 3. The CDR3 reads CASSEGLAYTGELFF. The DNA of the CDR3 is TGTGCCAGCAGCGAGGGACTAGCCTACACCGGGGAGCTGTTTTTT.

As DNA, the CDR3 is TGTGCCAGTAGTATGTCGGGGACAGGTCTGGGAGAAAAACTGTTTTTT. This gives the protein CASSMSGTGLGEKLFF. The chain combines TRBV19 with TRBJ1-4; 8 nucleotides line up with TRBD1. The germline V gene encodes CDR1 LNHDA and CDR2 SQIVND (reference sequence). The CDR3 runs to 16 residues. The ends lost 3 bases at V and 8 bases at J; junction bases unmatched: 11.